The rows below give T cell receptor beta chains drawn from one sample of a study of PD-1 blockade in mismatch repair-deficient tumors. Profiling relied on immunoSEQ multiplex PCR, and the TCRdb table lists in-frame clones only, not all of them. The table includes around 120,000 clones, approximately 86% detected once. The sequences come from peripheral blood, collected 44 weeks after starting pembrolizumab. All receptors derive from an adult with mismatch repair-deficient cancer. Each CDR3 is given without its conserved first and last residue.

CDR3 length: 15; J gene: TRBJ1-5; V gene: TRBV19; CDR3 protein: ASTETGGERGYQPQH
CDR3 length: 13; J gene: TRBJ1-1; V gene: TRBV6-6; CDR3 protein: ASTLRDRRNTEAF
CDR3 length: 16; J gene: TRBJ2-6; V gene: TRBV27; CDR3 protein: ASRPSSTGGSGANVLT
CDR3 length: 13; J gene: TRBJ2-7; V gene: TRBV19; CDR3 protein: ASSLGSGQAYEQY
CDR3 length: 14; J gene: TRBJ1-4; V gene: TRBV5-6; CDR3 protein: ASSLTQPGSNEKLF
CDR3 length: 15; J gene: TRBJ1-5; V gene: TRBV4-1; CDR3 protein: ASSQVGSSRGNQPQH
CDR3 length: 13; J gene: TRBJ1-3; V gene: TRBV9; CDR3 protein: ASSAAGTEGNTIY
CDR3 length: 13; J gene: TRBJ1-3; V gene: TRBV6-6; CDR3 protein: ASSPTYFSGNTIY
CDR3 length: 12; J gene: TRBJ2-7; V gene: TRBV29-1; CDR3 protein: SVSTGTGVHEQY
CDR3 length: 13; J gene: TRBJ2-7; V gene: TRBV10-3; CDR3 protein: AINPGTGGSYEQY
CDR3 length: 14; J gene: TRBJ2-7; V gene: TRBV28; CDR3 protein: ASSFSQRDSSYEQY
CDR3 length: 12; J gene: TRBJ2-7; V gene: TRBV6-1; CDR3 protein: ASNVIMGGYEQY
CDR3 length: 13; J gene: TRBJ2-3; V gene: TRBV9; CDR3 protein: ASSASGSGTDTQY
CDR3 length: 14; J gene: TRBJ2-2; V gene: TRBV11-2; CDR3 protein: ASSLLLAGVPGELF
CDR3 length: 13; J gene: TRBJ1-2; V gene: TRBV18; CDR3 protein: ASSPRAPGGDGYT
CDR3 length: 12; J gene: TRBJ2-7; V gene: TRBV18; CDR3 protein: ASSLQGAAYEQY
CDR3 length: 14; J gene: TRBJ2-1; V gene: TRBV7-6; CDR3 protein: ASSFTGTGYDNEQF
CDR3 length: 11; J gene: TRBJ2-1; V gene: TRBV7-9; CDR3 protein: ASSPHLVVEQF
CDR3 length: 10; J gene: TRBJ2-1; V gene: TRBV5-4; CDR3 protein: ASSRPLEEKF
CDR3 length: 12; J gene: .; V gene: TRBV6-1; CDR3 protein: ASRLTRGAYEQY
CDR3 length: 13; J gene: TRBJ1-2; V gene: TRBV27; CDR3 protein: ASSLGPTGGDGYT
CDR3 length: 14; J gene: TRBJ1-1; V gene: TRBV4-2; CDR3 protein: ASSQALGQVKTEAF
CDR3 length: 9; J gene: TRBJ2-1; V gene: TRBV29-1; CDR3 protein: SVVWNNEQF
CDR3 length: 12; J gene: TRBJ2-7; V gene: TRBV2; CDR3 protein: ASSSAGQAYEQY
CDR3 length: 19; J gene: TRBJ2-1; V gene: TRBV19; CDR3 protein: ASRSPKIGLAGARSYNEQF
CDR3 length: 13; J gene: TRBJ2-3; V gene: TRBV6-5; CDR3 protein: ASSYSAGGQDTQY
CDR3 length: 12; J gene: TRBJ2-6; V gene: TRBV19; CDR3 protein: ASSVPSGANVLT
CDR3 length: 12; J gene: TRBJ2-7; V gene: TRBV5-6; CDR3 protein: ASSFLDRDSEQY
CDR3 length: 7; J gene: TRBJ2-5; V gene: TRBV4-1; CDR3 protein: ASSHKVH
CDR3 length: 12; J gene: TRBJ2-7; V gene: TRBV6-5; CDR3 protein: ASSHSLSSYEQY
CDR3 length: 10; J gene: TRBJ2-1; V gene: TRBV11-2; CDR3 protein: ASSPTLAEQF
CDR3 length: 17; J gene: TRBJ2-7; V gene: TRBV5-1; CDR3 protein: ASSGGLAAKSPLVYEQY
CDR3 length: 16; J gene: TRBJ1-1; V gene: TRBV4-3; CDR3 protein: ASSQGAGVPLLNTEAF
CDR3 length: 14; J gene: TRBJ2-3; V gene: TRBV5-6; CDR3 protein: ASTLAGTSGTGTQY
CDR3 length: 13; J gene: TRBJ2-5; V gene: TRBV15; CDR3 protein: ATSRARLVTETQY